A selection of T cell receptor beta chains follows, all from one sample in a study of T cells in Graves' hyperthyroidism and ophthalmopathy. TCRdb passed the multiplex PCR reads through MiXCR, listing each CDR3 protein once. The sample records about 770,000 distinct CDR3 sequences, around 20% being singletons. The sample comprised blood. These receptors originate from a woman in her forties or fifties with Graves' hyperthyroidism that later progressed to Graves' ophthalmopathy. CDR3s include the opening cysteine and the closing phenylalanine or tryptophan. D genes are given only for firm matches. Not all rows give a size; the values are once, few, many and, for expanded clones, a class.

J: TRBJ2-1; V: TRBV6-1; size: -; D: TRBD2; DNA: TGTGCCAGCAGTGCCCAACTAGCGGGGGCCTGGGATGAGCAGTTCTTC; CDR3: CASSAQLAGAWDEQFF
J: TRBJ1-4; V: TRBV18; size: few; D: -; DNA: TGTGCCAGCTCAGTAGCAACTAATGAAAAACTGTTTTTT; CDR3: CASSVATNEKLFF
J: TRBJ2-1; V: TRBV9; size: few; D: -; DNA: TGTGCCAGCAGCCCCTACACCGGGACTTCGTACAATGAGCAGTTCTTC; CDR3: CASSPYTGTSYNEQFF
J: TRBJ1-6; V: TRBV5-1; size: few; D: -; DNA: TGCGCCAGCAGCCCGGACAGCTCGGATAATTCACCCCTCCACTTT; CDR3: CASSPDSSDNSPLHF
J: TRBJ1-2; V: TRBV9; size: -; D: TRBD1; DNA: TGTGCCAGCAGCGTCGGGGACAGCAACTATGGCTACACCTTC; CDR3: CASSVGDSNYGYTF
J: TRBJ1-1; V: TRBV5-1; size: few; D: -; DNA: TGCGCCAGCAGCTTGTCGCCGACAGCTAGGACTGAAGCTTTCTTT; CDR3: CASSLSPTARTEAFF
J: TRBJ1-6; V: TRBV6-2/TRBV6-3; size: -; D: TRBD1; DNA: TGTGCCAGCAGTATCCGGACAGGAAGAGATTCACCCCTCCACTTT; CDR3: CASSIRTGRDSPLHF
J: TRBJ2-1; V: TRBV29-1; size: -; D: -; DNA: TGCAGCGTTGAAGCGTATACACCTCAGCACAACAATGAGCAGTTCTTC; CDR3: CSVEAYTPQHNNEQFF
J: TRBJ2-7; V: TRBV3-1; size: many; D: TRBD1; DNA: TGTGCCAGCGGTTACAGGGGGAGCTCCTACGAGCAGTACTTC; CDR3: CASGYRGSSYEQYF
J: TRBJ1-6; V: TRBV12-3/TRBV12-4; size: many; D: -; DNA: TGTGCCAGCAGTTTAGCGCAACATAATTCACCCCTCCACTTT; CDR3: CASSLAQHNSPLHF
J: TRBJ2-3; V: TRBV12-3/TRBV12-4; size: -; D: TRBD2; DNA: TGTGCCAGCAGTTTTTTACTAGCGGGGACCGATACGCAGTATTTT; CDR3: CASSFLLAGTDTQYF
J: TRBJ1-2; V: TRBV11-2; size: few; D: TRBD1; DNA: TGTGCCAGCAGCTCGACGACAGGGCGGTATGGCTACACCTTC; CDR3: CASSSTTGRYGYTF
J: TRBJ1-5; V: TRBV12-3/TRBV12-4; size: many; D: -; DNA: TGTGCCAGCAGCTTGGGAAGGGGCAATCAGCCCCAGCATTTT; CDR3: CASSLGRGNQPQHF
J: TRBJ2-7; V: TRBV6-1; size: -; D: -; DNA: TGTGCCAGCAGTGAGCTTCTAATCCCATACGAGCAGTACTTC; CDR3: CASSELLIPYEQYF
J: TRBJ2-5; V: TRBV11-2; size: many; D: TRBD2; DNA: TGTGCCAGCAGCTTAGTCGGATCGGCTAGCGGGGAAGAGACCCAGTACTTC; CDR3: CASSLVGSASGEETQYF
J: TRBJ2-1; V: TRBV6-2/TRBV6-3; size: -; D: -; DNA: TGTGCCAGCAAGACAGGTGTCTCCTACAATGAGCAGTTCTTC; CDR3: CASKTGVSYNEQFF
J: TRBJ1-3; V: TRBV7-8; size: few; D: TRBD1; DNA: TGTGCCAGCAGCTTGGGGACAGGGAATGGAAACACCATATATTTT; CDR3: CASSLGTGNGNTIYF